This T cell receptor (beta chain) was sequenced during a study of CD8 T cells in Susac syndrome. Controls were age- and sex-matched healthy donors. The ends were cut back, 3 bases at V and 4 bases at J, with 9 bases in the middle. Germline CDR1 and CDR2: SNHLY and FYNNEI. CDR3 size: 13 residues. Reverse transcription of 0.5 to 1 ug RNA used random hexamers. TCRdb used MiXCR to reprocess the immunoSEQ multiplex PCR reads, holding one entry per CDR3 protein. This sample has roughly 50,000 distinct CDR3 sequences, with approximately 94% found just once. The sequenced material came from CD8+ T cells from PBMCs. This TCR came from a human donor in good health. The chain links TRBV2 to TRBJ1-1; maybe TRBD1 (6 bases). The CDR3: CASSDGRGTEAFF. The CDR3 nucleotides read TGTGCCAGCAGTGACGGCAGGGGCACTGAAGCTTTCTTT.